This entry is about one TCR beta chain. Its antigen has not been determined. The input lacks base qualities; no much larger clone sits a single base away. The cohort comprised 666 healthy bone marrow donors. All cohort members were sampled while nominally healthy, although unrecorded immune exposures were likely present. The donor tested CMV seropositive, placing the donor among the approximately 290 seropositive members of the cohort. A peripheral blood sample was provided by each donor, and peripheral blood mononuclear cells were used for TCR beta sequencing. The Qiagen DNeasy Blood Extraction Kit was used to extract genomic DNA from the blood cell samples. The CDR3 runs 13 residues from the cysteine to the phenylalanine. Kept here is only the CDR3 DNA, which spans 39 bases and is read in frame from base 1. For CDR1 and CDR2, the germline V gene lists SGHDN and FVKESK. The trim is 4 bases for V and 0 bases for J, with a gap of 6 bases between the germline ends.

This entry comes from a study of cytomegalovirus exposure and HLA in healthy donors (dated by TCRdb to 2016 to 2017). As for the study more broadly: In an earlier analysis of roughly 590 of the donors, 276 Gb of sequence data and about 110 million unique TCR beta sequences from about 179 million T cells were reported. An early release that covered 500 to 800 HLA-typed donors contained around 300 gigabases of sequencing data and about 93 million unique TCR sequences. Among the roughly 400 genotyped donors, around 81% belonged to the genetic ancestry cluster associated with self-reported Caucasian donors. The study aimed to test whether cataloging public T cell receptors could reveal signatures of past pathogen exposure. The study used immunosequencing to profile the T cell repertoires of around 600 subjects and linked those repertoires to cytomegalovirus serostatus. In addition to the first cohort of approximately 670 subjects, a separate validation cohort of approximately 130 different subjects was used. To predict cytomegalovirus infection status, the study combined high-throughput TCR immunosequencing, statistical association of individual TCRs with disease status, and machine learning. In a later analysis, previously published TCR beta repertoires from about 670 donors were re-analyzed and high-resolution HLA genotyping was added so that TCR occurrence patterns could be studied. In the later analysis, no new phenotypic data were used to find candidate immune exposures; instead, reliance was placed on TCR beta sequences and their occurrence across donors. To decide whether each TCR beta V gene segment behaved as functional or pseudogenic, an earlier analysis of approximately 600 of the donors relied on high-throughput TCR beta sequencing. Donor age, sex, ethnicity and CMV serostatus were compiled alongside the repertoire data. A later genetic analysis used genome-wide SNP genotypes for about 65% of the 666 donors, treating that subset as a discovery cohort. Every discovery cohort repertoire had been produced on one sequencing platform. Class I and class II HLA loci were covered by the typing at four-digit resolution. The number of typed donors differed by locus: roughly 629-640 for A, B, C, DRB1 and DQB1; approximately 520 for DQA1; 606 for DPA1; and roughly 450 for DPB1. Because of strong linkage in the cohort, roughly five DR-DQ haplotypes were treated as single units for association and clustering. Across 398 genotyped donors of the cohort, an average of about 200,000 unique TCR beta nucleotide sequences per donor were sequenced, and 15% to 20% of those sequences were non-productive. General study outcomes and caveats: Approximately 16 rarely observed V segments, including chromosome 9 orphons, were excluded from the earlier analysis of a few hundred of the donors because counts were too low. In a later analysis, some 17,000 TCR beta sequences were associated with specific HLA alleles at a false discovery rate of 0.05. Because HLA typing was unavailable for some donors at each locus, only the typed subset was used in association tests. Presence/absence analyses assumed roughly uniform sequencing depth across donors, an assumption that may not hold. A further reported finding was that TCR beta sequences accurately predicted the HLA-A and HLA-B alleles for most subjects in the first cohort. According to a later analysis, most CMV-associated TCR beta chains appeared to be HLA-restricted, and the HLA associations seemed to be driven largely by CMV exposure. For the cohort, immune exposure information was limited to CMV serostatus. A cluster of highly shared sequence variants was judged likely to represent a technical artifact of the sequencing pipeline. A few of the identified cytomegalovirus-associated TCR beta chains were confirmed in vitro to be specific for cytomegalovirus antigens. Linkage disequilibrium might explain the correlated functional status among segregating V segments, but an unknown experimental factor could not be excluded. In this cohort, only TCR beta chains were sequenced, and detectable features were limited by the absence of alpha or paired-chain data. A later analysis found that TCR association rates varied across HLA loci, with DRB1 alleles showing the most associated TCRs and HLA-C alleles the fewest. In a later genetic analysis, fewer N-insertions in productive TCRs were reported among donors in an Asian-associated ancestry cluster than the approximately 670-donor mean. In an earlier analysis of a few hundred of the donors, most TCR beta V segments were observed in productive rearrangements about 90% or about 30% of the time, broadly matching IMGT annotations. In the study, around 150 TCR beta chains were listed as associated with cytomegalovirus. A later analysis reported that several top co-occurrence clusters appeared linked to parvovirus B19, influenza, CMV and Epstein-Barr virus. Compared with equally common non-associated chains, HLA-associated TCR beta chains in a later analysis were more clonally expanded and had lower generation probabilities. When HLA alleles, especially DR and DQ, strongly co-occurred, attributing TCR associations to individual alleles was difficult. The authors suggested that the approach could potentially be extended to other disease states and immunological phenotypes. A later genetic analysis associated a missense DCLRE1C variant with V-gene and J-gene trimming of TCR beta chains, and an independent cohort replicated the association. In both the original and validation cohorts, the classifier was reported to diagnose cytomegalovirus status with high specificity and sensitivity. Because the 87-base-pair reads could not distinguish some IMGT-functional V segments, including TRBV6-2 and TRBV6-3, those segments were excluded. Across donors, most TCR sequences were observed very rarely, whereas some public TCRs were present in many individuals.

Libraries were constructed by the immunoSEQ multiplex PCR assay. The multiplex PCR relied on a mix of 60 forward primers for TCR Vbeta segments and 13 reverse primers for TCR Jbeta segments. The CDR3 region of rearranged TCR beta genes was amplified from genomic DNA by a multiplex PCR assay. The amplified TCR beta libraries were sequenced on the Illumina HiSeq System as 87-base-pair reads. As for the authors' bioinformatics: Across the roughly 600 repertoires, a later analysis counted tens of millions of unique TCR beta chains, some 11 million of which were shared by at least two donors. Raw reads were error-corrected and collapsed into unique sequences by a nearest-neighbor algorithm in which closely related sequences were merged to remove PCR and sequencing errors. To assign V, D and J gene segments, CDR3 sequences were aligned to IMGT reference sequences. Each retained sequence needed at least a six-nucleotide match to both a V gene segment and a J gene segment. Rearrangements were classified as productive when the CDR3 lacked stop codons and remained in frame with V and J, and all other rearrangements were classified as non-productive. CDR3 was defined according to IMGT convention as the region running from the second conserved V-encoded cysteine to the conserved J-encoded phenylalanine. The earlier analysis of about 500 of the donors excluded sequences that lacked an unambiguous match to a single V gene segment. An earlier analysis of a few hundred of the donors called V segments functional above 56.7% productive rearrangements and segregating when the between-donor standard deviation exceeded 5%. To diagnose cytomegalovirus status from the catalog of TCR beta chain sequences, a statistical classification framework was built. In a later analysis, TCR nucleotide sequences were compared against IMGT/GENE-DB human TR gene sequences so that V and J genes could be assigned. A later analysis assigned CDR3 sequences and most-parsimonious VDJ recombination scenarios with the TCRdist pipeline. In a later analysis, every TCR beta chain was defined by the combination of its CDR3 amino acid sequence and its V-gene family, and reads without a unique V-gene family were dropped. In a later analysis, approximately 640 highly shared, low-generation-probability nucleotide sequences were removed to address suspected cross-contamination and a sequencing artifact. A later analysis calculated a clonal expansion index for each public chain from normalized within-repertoire ranks of inferred template counts. In a later analysis, generation probabilities were computed using a VDJ recombination model fitted to out-of-frame rearrangements, and the results were checked against IGoR. In a later analysis, hypergeometric tests were used to score TCR-TCR, TCR-HLA and TCR-CMV co-occurrence, with a repertoire-size bias correction applied to TCR pairs. False discovery rates were estimated in a later analysis by permuting HLA or CMV assignments 20 times. A later analysis grouped co-occurring TCRs with DBSCAN, adding TCRdist sequence similarity when clustering within HLA-allele-positive subsets. Co-occurrence clustering excluded repertoires with fewer than 30,000 or more than 120,000 public chains, plus five with anomalous nucleotide sharing. The source is immuneACCESS, and TCRdb retained only in-frame sequences with V and J called. Part of the clones is not carried over; for the studies checked, unresolved V genes explain less than half of this, and the remainder is unexplained. V and J calls and clone size are given by that table; D and trimming were obtained from the DNA. The sample table contains about 120,000 clones; only one count was recorded for about four fifths of them. The ten largest make up around 11% of the sample.

The receptor's source is a male donor in good health and CMV-seropositive. The sample comprised PBMCs. In this chain, TRBV14 is recombined with TRBJ1-1, with no confidently assigned D gene. The bases are TGTGCCAGCAGCCCTGACATGAACACTGAAGCTTTCTTT. Translated, it reads CASSPDMNTEAFF.